The source of this TCR beta chain is a study of early T cells in non-severe SARS-CoV-2 infection. Study at large: Chains were unpaired, as sequencing was done on bulk RNA from unsorted whole blood. Study outcomes and limitations: Using VDJdb, the matching emphasized anti-spike CD8 responses while missing private and CD4 specificities.

The TCR library protocol attached unique molecular identifiers to the individual cDNA molecules. TCRdb itself ran the 5' RACE reads through MiXCR, one entry per CDR3 protein. The repertoire holds approximately 70,000 distinct CDR3 sequences, with over 9% as singletons. A note on this clonotype: Its antigen remains unidentified.

With 1 base removed from V and 4 bases from J, the gap between germline ends came to 11 bases. Germline assignment: CDR1 MNHEY and CDR2 SVGEGT. There are 15 residues in the CDR3. Sequencing used whole blood, obtained at baseline. This sequence originates from an adult who was a healthcare worker with PCR-confirmed SARS-CoV-2 infection or an uninfected control (not recorded which). This rearrangement joins TRBV6-2 or TRBV6-3 to TRBJ1-5; D is perhaps TRBD1 (6 bases). CDR3 sequence (DNA): TGTGCCAGCAGTTACTTGGGGGGCGCGAATCAGCCCCAGCATTTT. This gives the protein CASSYLGGANQPQHF.